Following are 9 T cell receptor beta chains from one sample sequenced in a study of OX40 agonist ivuxolimab in advanced cancers. The repertoire was sequenced with immunoSEQ multiplex PCR; TCRdb's copy has only in-frame clones and lacks some. Here the sample spans approximately 58,000 clones, roughly 84% being singletons. Sequencing used CD4+ or CD8+ T cells sorted from blood, obtained in a trial of the OX40 agonist ivuxolimab. The receptors originated from an adult with an advanced solid tumor such as melanoma, head and neck, liver or kidney cancer.

This chain links TRBV11-2 with TRBJ2-7; D uncertain. The germline CDR1 and CDR2 sequences are SGHAT and FQNNGV. V was cut by 4 bases and J by 3 bases, with 13 bases left in between. The CDR3 is made up of 14 amino acids. The chain's CDR3 is CASSYAAVFYEQYF. CDR3 bases: TGTGCCAGCAGCTACGCGGCAGTTTTCTACGAGCAGTACTTC.

The CDR3 DNA is TGTGCCAGCAGCTTTTCAGGTTATAGCAATCAGCCCCAGCATTTT. Translating it yields CASSFSGYSNQPQHF. The rearrangement joins TRBV11-2 to TRBJ1-5; D not certain. CDR3 size: 15 residues. V was pared by 3 bases and J by 0 bases, with 9 bases between. Germline V gene sequence: CDR1 SGHAT, CDR2 FQNNGV.

The chain employs TRBV19 and TRBJ2-7; the match to TRBD2 covers 7 bases. J lost 3 bases, V lost 3 bases, and 8 bases had no gene match. The CDR3 is 15 residues long. Per the germline V gene, CDR1 is LNHDA and CDR2 is SQIVND (reference sequence). The CDR3 coding sequence is TGTGCCAGTAGTATTGGCGGGAGCATGGGCTACGAGCAGTACTTC. Its translation is CASSIGGSMGYEQYF.

This chain uses TRBV11-3 with TRBJ2-2; D not certain. Germline loops: CDR1 SGHNT, CDR2 YENEEA. V lost 6 bases and J 0 bases, leaving 11 bases between the germline ends. This CDR3 comprises 15 residues. The CDR3 here is CASSSTTSNTGELFF. DNA for the CDR3: TGTGCCAGCAGTTCTACTACATCGAACACCGGGGAGCTGTTTTTT.

This clone occurred once. The chain has TRBV5-4 and TRBJ2-7; tentatively, D is TRBD1 or TRBD2 (5 bases each). CDR3 size: 13 residues. The ends were cut back, 4 bases at V and 6 bases at J, with 14 bases in the middle. Germline V CDR1 and CDR2: SGHNT, YYREEE (reference sequence). CDR3: CASSQLPGAEQYF. CDR3 coding DNA: TGTGCCAGCAGCCAGTTACCCGGGGCCGAGCAGTACTTC. The full variable domain, its missing parts supplied by reference TRBV5-4 and TRBJ2-7, is ETGVTQSPTHLIKTRGQQVTLRCSSQSGHNTVSWYQQALGQGPQFIFQYYREEENGRGNFPPRFSGLQFPNYSSELNVNALELDDSALYLCASSQLPGAEQYFGPGTRLTVT.

The chain uses TRBV19 and TRBJ1-1, with D possibly being TRBD1 (6 bases). This CDR3 contains 13 residues. Germline V lookup: CDR1 LNHDA, CDR2 SQIVND (reference sequence). V lost 4 bases, J lost 3 bases, and 9 bases lay in between. The CDR3 DNA is TGTGCCAGTAGTACCACAGGGTACACTGAAGCTTTCTTT. Its translation is CASSTTGYTEAFF.

This chain connects TRBV5-6 to TRBJ2-1; the D gene could be TRBD1 or TRBD2 (5 bases each). The CDR3 contains 15 residues. Germline V CDR1 and CDR2: SGHDT, YYEEEE. Trimming left V 5 bases short and J 6 bases short, with 18 bases between. Here the CDR3 reads CASSYGTLPFNEQFF. The CDR3 bases are TGTGCCAGCAGTTATGGGACGCTCCCCTTCAATGAGCAGTTCTTC.

This clone was observed a few times. The rearrangement uses TRBV19 and TRBJ1-4, with D possibly matching TRBD1 (5 bases). Germline lookup yields CDR1 LNHDA and CDR2 SQIVND (reference sequence). This CDR3 spans 14 amino acids. V dropped 8 bases and J dropped 8 bases, with 18 bases sitting between them. CDR3 sequence reads: CASGGRGGGEKLFF. The CDR3 DNA follows: TGTGCCAGTGGGGGTAGAGGCGGAGGGGAAAAACTGTTTTTT.

DNA of the CDR3: TGTGCCAGCAGCCTCACAGGGTTCAGCGAGCAGTTCTTC. Protein sequence: CASSLTGFSEQFF. The chain uses TRBV7-9 and TRBJ2-1, with D perhaps matching TRBD1 (6 bases). This CDR3 is built from 13 residues. With 5 bases removed from V and 10 bases from J, the gap between germline ends came to 15 bases. Germline V CDR1 and CDR2: SEHNR, FQNEAQ (reference sequence).